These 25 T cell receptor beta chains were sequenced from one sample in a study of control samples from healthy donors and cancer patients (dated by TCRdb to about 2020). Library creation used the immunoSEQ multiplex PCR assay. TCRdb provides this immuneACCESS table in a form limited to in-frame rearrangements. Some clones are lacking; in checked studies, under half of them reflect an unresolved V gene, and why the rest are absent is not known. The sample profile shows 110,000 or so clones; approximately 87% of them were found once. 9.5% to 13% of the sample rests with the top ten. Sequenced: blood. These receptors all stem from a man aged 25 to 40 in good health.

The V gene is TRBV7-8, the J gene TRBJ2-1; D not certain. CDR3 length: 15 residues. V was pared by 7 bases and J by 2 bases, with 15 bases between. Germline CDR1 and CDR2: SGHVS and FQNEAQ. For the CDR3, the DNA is TGTGCCAGCACACGGCGAACAAATACCTACAATGAGCAGTTCTTC. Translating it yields CASTRRTNTYNEQFF.

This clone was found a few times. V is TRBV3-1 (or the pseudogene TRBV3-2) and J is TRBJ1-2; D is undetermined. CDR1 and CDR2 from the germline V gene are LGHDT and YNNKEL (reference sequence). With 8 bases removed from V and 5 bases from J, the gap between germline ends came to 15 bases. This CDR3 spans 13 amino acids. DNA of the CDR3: TGTGCCAGCGGCTCGGACGGACTATATGGCTACACCTTC. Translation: CASGSDGLYGYTF.

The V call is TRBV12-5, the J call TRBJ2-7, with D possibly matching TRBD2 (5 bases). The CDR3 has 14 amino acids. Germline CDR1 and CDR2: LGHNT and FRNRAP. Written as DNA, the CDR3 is TGTGCCAGTAATAGCGCGGCAAAATCCAACGAGCAGTACTTC. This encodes CASNSAAKSNEQYF.

CDR3 DNA sequence: TGCAGTGCTAGGGGTACCGAGACCCAGTACTTC. Its translation is CSARGTETQYF. The chain uses TRBV20-1 and TRBJ2-5, with D unresolved. The CDR3 runs to 11 residues. Germline-derived CDR1 and CDR2 are DFQATT and SNEGSKA (reference sequence). V gave up 3 bases and J gave up 5 bases, with 7 bases separating them.

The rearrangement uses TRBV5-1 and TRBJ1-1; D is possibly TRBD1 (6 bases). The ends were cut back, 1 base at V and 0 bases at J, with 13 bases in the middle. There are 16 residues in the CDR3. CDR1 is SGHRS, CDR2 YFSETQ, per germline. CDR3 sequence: CASSLSTGLMNTEAFF. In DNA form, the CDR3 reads TGCGCCAGCAGCTTGAGTACAGGGCTCATGAACACTGAAGCTTTCTTT.

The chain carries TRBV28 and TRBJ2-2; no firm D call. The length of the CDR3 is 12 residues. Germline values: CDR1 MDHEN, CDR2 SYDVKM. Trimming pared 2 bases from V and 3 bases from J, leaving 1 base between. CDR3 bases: TGTGCCAGCAGTTTACACACCGGGGAGCTGTTTTTT. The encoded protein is CASSLHTGELFF.

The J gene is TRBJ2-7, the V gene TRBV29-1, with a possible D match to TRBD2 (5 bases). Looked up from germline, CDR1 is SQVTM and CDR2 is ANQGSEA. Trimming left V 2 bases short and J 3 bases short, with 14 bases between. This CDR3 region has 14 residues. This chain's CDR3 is CSVEMLAVGYEQYF. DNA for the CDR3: TGCAGCGTTGAAATGCTAGCTGTAGGCTACGAGCAGTACTTC.

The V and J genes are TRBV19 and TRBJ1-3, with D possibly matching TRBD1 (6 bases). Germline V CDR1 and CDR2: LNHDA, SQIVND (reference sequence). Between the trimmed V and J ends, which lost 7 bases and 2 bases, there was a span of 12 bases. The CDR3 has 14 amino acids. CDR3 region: CASMRGGPGNTIYF. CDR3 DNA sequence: TGTGCCAGTATGAGAGGGGGACCTGGAAACACCATATATTTT.

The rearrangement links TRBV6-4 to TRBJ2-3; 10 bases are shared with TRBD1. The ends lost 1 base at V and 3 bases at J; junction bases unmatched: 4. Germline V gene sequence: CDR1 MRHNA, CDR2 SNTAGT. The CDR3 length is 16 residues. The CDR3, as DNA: TGTGCCAGCAGTGACTTCTGGACAGGGGGGACAGATACGCAGTATTTT. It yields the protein CASSDFWTGGTDTQYF.

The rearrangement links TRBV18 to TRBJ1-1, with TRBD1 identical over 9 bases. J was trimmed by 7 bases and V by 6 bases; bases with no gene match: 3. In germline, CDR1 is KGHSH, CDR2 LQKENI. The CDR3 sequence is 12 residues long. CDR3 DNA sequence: TGTGCCAGCTCGGGACAGGGCGGTGAAGCTTTCTTT. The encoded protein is CASSGQGGEAFF.

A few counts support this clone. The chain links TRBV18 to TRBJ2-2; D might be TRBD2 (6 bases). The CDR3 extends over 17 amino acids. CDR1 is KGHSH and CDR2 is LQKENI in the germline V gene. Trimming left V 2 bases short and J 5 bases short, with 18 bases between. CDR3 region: CASSPTQAFRGTGELFF. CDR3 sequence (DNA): TGTGCCAGCTCACCAACGCAGGCTTTTCGGGGGACCGGGGAGCTGTTTTTT.

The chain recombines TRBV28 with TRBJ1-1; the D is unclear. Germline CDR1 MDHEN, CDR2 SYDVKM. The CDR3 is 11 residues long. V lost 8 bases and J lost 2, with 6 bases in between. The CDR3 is CASRLNTEAFF. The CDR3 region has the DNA TGTGCCAGCCGACTAAACACTGAAGCTTTCTTT.

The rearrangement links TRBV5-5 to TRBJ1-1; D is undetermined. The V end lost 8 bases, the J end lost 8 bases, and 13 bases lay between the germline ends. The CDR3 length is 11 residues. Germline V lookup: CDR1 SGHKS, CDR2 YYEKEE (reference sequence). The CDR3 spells CASDEGKEAFF. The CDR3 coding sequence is TGTGCCAGTGACGAGGGAAAGGAAGCTTTCTTT.

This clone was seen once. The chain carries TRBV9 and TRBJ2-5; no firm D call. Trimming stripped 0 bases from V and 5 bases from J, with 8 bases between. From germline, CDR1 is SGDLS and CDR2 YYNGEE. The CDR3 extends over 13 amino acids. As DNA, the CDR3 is TGTGCCAGCAGCGTAGACCTCAGGGAGACCCAGTACTTC. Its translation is CASSVDLRETQYF. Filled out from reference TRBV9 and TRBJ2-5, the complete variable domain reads DSGVTQTPKHLITATGQRVTLRCSPRSGDLSVYWYQQSLDQGLQFLIQYYNGEERAKGNILERFSAQQFPDLHSELNLSSLELGDSALYFCASSVDLRETQYFGPGTRLLVL.

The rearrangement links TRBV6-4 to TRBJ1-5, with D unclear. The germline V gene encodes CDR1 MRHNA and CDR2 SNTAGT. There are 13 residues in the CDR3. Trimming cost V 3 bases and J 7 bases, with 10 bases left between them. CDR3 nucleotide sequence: TGTGCCAGCAGTGAAACCGTGCGCCAGCCCCAGCATTTT. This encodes CASSETVRQPQHF.

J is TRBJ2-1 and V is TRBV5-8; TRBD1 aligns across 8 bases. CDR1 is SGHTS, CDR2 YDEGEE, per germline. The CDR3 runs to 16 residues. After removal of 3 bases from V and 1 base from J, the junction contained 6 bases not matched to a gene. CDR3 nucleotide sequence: TGTGCCAGCAGCTCCGAGCAGGGGGCTTCCTACAATGAGCAGTTCTTC. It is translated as CASSSEQGASYNEQFF.

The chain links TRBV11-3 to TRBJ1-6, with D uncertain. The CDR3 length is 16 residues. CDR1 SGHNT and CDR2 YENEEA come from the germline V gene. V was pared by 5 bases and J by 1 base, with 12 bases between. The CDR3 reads CASSPREGSYNSPLHF. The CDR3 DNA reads TGTGCCAGCAGCCCCCGAGAGGGTTCCTATAATTCACCCCTCCACTTT.

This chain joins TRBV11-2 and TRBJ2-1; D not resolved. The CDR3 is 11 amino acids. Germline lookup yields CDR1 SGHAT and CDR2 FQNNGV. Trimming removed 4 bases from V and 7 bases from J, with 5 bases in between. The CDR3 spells CASSSQNEQFF. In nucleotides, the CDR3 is TGTGCCAGCAGCTCCCAAAATGAGCAGTTCTTC.

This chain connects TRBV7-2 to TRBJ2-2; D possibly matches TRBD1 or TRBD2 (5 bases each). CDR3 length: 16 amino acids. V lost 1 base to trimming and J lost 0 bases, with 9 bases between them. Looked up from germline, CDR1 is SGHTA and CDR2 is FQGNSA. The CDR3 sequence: CASSLVGGPNTGELFF. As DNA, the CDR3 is TGTGCCAGCAGCTTAGTTGGGGGACCGAACACCGGGGAGCTGTTTTTT.

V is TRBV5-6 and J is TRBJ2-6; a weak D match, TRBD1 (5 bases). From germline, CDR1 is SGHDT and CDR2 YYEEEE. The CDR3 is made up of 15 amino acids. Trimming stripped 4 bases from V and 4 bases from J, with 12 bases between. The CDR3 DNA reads TGTGCCAGCAGCCCTCGACAGACCGGGGCCAACGTCCTGACTTTC. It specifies CASSPRQTGANVLTF.

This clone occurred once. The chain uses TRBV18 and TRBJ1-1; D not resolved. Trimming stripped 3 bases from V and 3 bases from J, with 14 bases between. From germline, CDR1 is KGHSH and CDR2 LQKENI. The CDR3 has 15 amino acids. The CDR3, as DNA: TGTGCCAGCTCACCTTTGGAGGTAGAGGACACTGAAGCTTTCTTT. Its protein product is CASSPLEVEDTEAFF.

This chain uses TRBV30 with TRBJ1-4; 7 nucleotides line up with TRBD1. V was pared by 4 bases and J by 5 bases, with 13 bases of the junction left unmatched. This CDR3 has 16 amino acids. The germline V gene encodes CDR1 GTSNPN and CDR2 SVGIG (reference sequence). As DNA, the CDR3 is TGTGCCTGGAAGAGGAGGACGGGACAGCCGAATGAAAAACTGTTTTTT. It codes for CAWKRRTGQPNEKLFF.

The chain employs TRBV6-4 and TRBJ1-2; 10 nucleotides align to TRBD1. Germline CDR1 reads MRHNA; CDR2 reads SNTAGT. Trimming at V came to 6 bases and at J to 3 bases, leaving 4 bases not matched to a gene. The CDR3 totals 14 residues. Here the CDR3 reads CASRSDRGDYGYTF. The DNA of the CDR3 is TGTGCCAGCAGATCGGACAGGGGGGACTATGGCTACACCTTC.

The CDR3 protein is CASSLRTDRVFGEQYF. The CDR3 DNA sequence: TGCGCCAGCAGCTTGAGGACCGACAGGGTATTCGGAGAGCAGTACTTC. The chain carries TRBV5-1 and TRBJ2-7; 7 bases are shared with TRBD1. In germline, CDR1 is SGHRS, CDR2 YFSETQ. Trimming took 1 base from V and 7 from J; bases not matched to a gene: 14. There are 16 residues in the CDR3.

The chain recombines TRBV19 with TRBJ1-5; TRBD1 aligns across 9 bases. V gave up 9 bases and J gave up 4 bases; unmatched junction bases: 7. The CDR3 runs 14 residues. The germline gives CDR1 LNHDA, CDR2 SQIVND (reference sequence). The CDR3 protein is CASYNRGRNQPQHF. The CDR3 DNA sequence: TGTGCCAGCTACAACAGGGGGCGGAATCAGCCCCAGCATTTT.